This T cell receptor (beta chain) was observed in a study of T-cell memory formation after mild COVID-19. This clonotype was picked up many times. Via MiXCR, TCRdb re-called the 5' RACE reads, giving one row per CDR3 protein. The top ten clones hold 22% of a sample with about 350,000 distinct CDR3 sequences, roughly an eighth of them seen once. Sequencing input: PBMCs or a T cell subset sorted from them (not recorded which). The TCR was taken from a young man who had mild COVID-19 (a few samples of this study predate the infection). Cell type and time point are not known.

In DNA, the CDR3 is TGTGCCAGCAGACGAGTCGATGAGCAGTTCTTC. Translated: CASRRVDEQFF. The chain recombines TRBV12-3 or TRBV12-4 with TRBJ2-1; no clear D. V was cut by 6 bases and J by 8 bases, with 8 bases left in between. This CDR3 spans 11 amino acids.